Included here is one T cell receptor beta chain sequence, with context. This CDR3 comprises 16 residues. V lost 5 bases and J 1 base, leaving 17 bases between the germline ends. The germline CDR1 and CDR2 sequences are SGHTA and FQGNSA. This record belongs to a study of control samples from healthy donors and cancer patients. Sequencing was performed with immunoSEQ multiplex PCR; in TCRdb, only in-frame clones are kept and a portion is missing. This sample has 75,000 to 90,000 clones, with about 85% found just once. The source is a woman in her 40s in good health. The specimen sequenced was blood. The chain employs TRBV7-2 and TRBJ1-1, with D possibly matching TRBD1 (5 bases). CDR3 loop: CASSTQRGEGNTEAFF. In DNA form, the CDR3 reads TGTGCCAGCAGCACACAACGAGGGGAAGGGAACACTGAAGCTTTCTTT. Filled out from reference TRBV7-2 and TRBJ1-1, the complete variable domain reads GAGVSQSPSNKVTEKGKDVELRCDPISGHTALYWYRQSLGQGLEFLIYFQGNSAPDKSGLPSDRFSAERTGGSVSTLTIQRTQQEDSAVYLCASSTQRGEGNTEAFFGQGTRLTVV.